The 3 T cell receptor beta chains reported below all come from one sample, sequenced in a study of cytomegalovirus exposure and HLA in healthy donors. PCR amplification relied on 60 Vbeta primers (plus 13 Jbeta primers). Using immunoSEQ multiplex PCR, the repertoire was profiled, and TCRdb retains in-frame clones only, with some absent. The data hold under 200,000 clones, with roughly an eighth observed a single time. The sample was PBMCs. All receptors derive from a man aged 45-60 years in good health and CMV-seropositive.

This clone has only a few counts. V is TRBV2 and J is TRBJ2-5; 11 nucleotides match TRBD2. Germline assignment: CDR1 SNHLY and CDR2 FYNNEI. V lost 4 bases and J lost 2; bases outside the gene matches: 3. This CDR3 has 15 amino acids. The CDR3 here is CASSARLAGQETQYF. CDR3 DNA sequence: TGTGCCAGCAGTGCTCGACTAGCGGGGCAAGAGACCCAGTACTTC.

This chain uses TRBV28 with TRBJ1-4; 7 nucleotides agree with TRBD1. The V gene end was trimmed by 4 bases and the J gene end by 6 bases; junction bases not matched to a gene: 5. Germline V gene sequence: CDR1 MDHEN, CDR2 SYDVKM. The CDR3 spans 14 residues. For the CDR3, the DNA is TGTGCCAGCAGTTCCGCAGGGGGTCATGAAAAACTGTTTTTT. As protein: CASSSAGGHEKLFF.

The CDR3 nucleotides are TGTGCCAGCAGCTGGGACAGGGGTCCCCTCTACGAGCAGTACTTC. Encoded protein: CASSWDRGPLYEQYF. The chain carries TRBV7-2 and TRBJ2-7, with TRBD1 matching over 10 bases. This CDR3 is built from 15 residues. The germline gives CDR1 SGHTA, CDR2 FQGNSA. Trimming cost V 4 bases and J 3 bases; bases outside gene matches: 6.